This T cell receptor (beta chain) originates from a study of naive and memory T cell subsets (dated by TCRdb to 2015 to 2018). About the study as a whole: An open-source, UMI-based TCR alpha and beta sequencing pipeline was applied to sorted naive and memory peripheral blood T cell subsets. Complete agreement was observed between the functional CMV T cell responses and the IgG serology results. RNA was DNase-treated and reverse transcribed with TCR constant-region primers, mostly using SuperScript III. On the study overall, not on this receptor specifically: Following error correction, more than 90% of naive TCR sequences occurred only once, which made naive abundance distributions much steeper than those of memory subsets. The repertoire findings for the naive and memory subsets could not be validated, as no ground truth was available. TCR abundance followed a power law whose exponent differed between naive and memory subsets but was consistent across the three individuals. RNA-based TCR counts may be influenced by expression changes linked to T cell activation and differentiation. In both CD4 and CD8 cells, a rise in Gini index and a fall in Shannon and inverse Simpson diversity were observed from naive through CM, EM and EMRA. Each clonotype was defined as a single alpha or beta chain sequence rather than as a paired alpha/beta receptor.

The library was built by means of UMI-ligation and nested PCR. The beta constant-region primer was an equimolar mix of two oligonucleotides covering both TRBC1 and TRBC2. Four rounds of PCR, combining the SP2 primer with nested alpha and beta constant-region primers, were used to amplify the ligated cDNA. A single-stranded oligonucleotide bearing the SP2 primer plus a 12-nucleotide UMI was ligated onto the 3' end of the cDNA by T4 RNA ligase 1. Incubation of the ligation reaction lasted roughly 19-24 hours at 16 degrees C. PCR2 was typically run as a SYBR Green qPCR and stopped at a predetermined threshold to prevent over-amplification. All purifications after the first were performed with Agencourt AMPure XP magnetic beads. Libraries were quantified by Qubit and checked on a TapeStation, where a main peak was expected near 650 bp. The pooled libraries were sequenced on an Illumina MiSeq using v2 2x251 paired-end kits, which usually yielded roughly 0.95-2.1 million reads per sample. Each sample was pooled at approximately 4.3 nM, and about 5-8% PhiX was included to help cluster recognition. In the paper's pipeline: Decombinator assigned V and J genes to Demultiplexor-processed FASTQ reads by tag matching, allowing a single base-pair mismatch. Collapsinator relied on UMIs to fix sequencing errors as well as frequency errors caused by PCR heterogeneity. CDR3Translator translated TCRs and extracted CDR3s from the conserved cysteine to the FGXG phenylalanine, flagging non-productive sequences. Repertoires were subsampled to equal numbers of UMI-defined TCRs before Gini, Shannon entropy and inverse Simpson indices were calculated. Within the linear range, a power law was fitted by maximum likelihood to the distributions of clonotype abundance. When run on a single naive CD8 sample, MIGEC and the pipeline yielded similar UMI counts, similar unique TCR numbers and similar clonal distributions. A set of under 8,500 CMV-associated CDR3 sequences, compiled from VDJdb and a published dataset, was used to search the repertoires. TCRdb's own reprocessing of the public reads used fastp at Q25 and MiXCR and kept productive beta chains. Rows with one shared CDR3 protein collapse into an entry with the most common genes and DNA. Clone size and V and J calls follow TCRdb, not the original study. The sample table shows around 110,000 distinct CDR3 sequences, and roughly 32% are seen once. The ten largest make up more than 0.8% of the sample.

Concerning this clonotype: The specificity of this receptor is unknown. No qualities accompany the bases; no much larger clone lies one base away.

TCR alpha and beta chain libraries were amplified separately from the second PCR step onward. To determine each donor's CMV status, fresh PBMCs were stimulated overnight with CMV viral lysate, and IFNgamma production from CD4+ T cells was then assessed. Miltenyi beads were used first to positively select CD4 T cells, and CD8 T cells were then positively selected from the CD4-negative fraction. Cells stained for CD3, CD4, CD8, CD45RA, CD27 and a live/dead dye were sorted on a BD Aria II into four subsets by CD45RA and CD27. Three healthy volunteers provided blood, and the blood of each volunteer was split into CD4 and CD8 T cells and then into four differentiation subsets. About 120 ml of peripheral blood was taken from each donor, and PBMC were separated by density-gradient centrifugation on Ficoll-Paque PLUS. The sorted cells were lysed in RLT buffer, after which RNA was extracted using a Qiagen RNeasy kit and kept at -80 degrees C.

The germline V gene supplies CDR1 MNHEY and CDR2 SVGAGI. Its CDR3 holds 14 amino acids, cysteine through phenylalanine. This entry keeps only the CDR3 DNA: 42 bases, framed from base 1. The germline ends are 15 bases apart after V is trimmed by 2 bases and J by 8 bases. The clonotype comes from a human donor in good health. The material sequenced was central memory CD4+ T cells from blood. This sample's cell subset or site label indicates: central memory, CD45RA- CD27+. This receptor chain uses TRBV6-5 and TRBJ1-2; a confident D gene designation cannot be given. The CDR3 sequence is CASSYSASVRGYTF. In nucleotides, the sequence is TGTGCCAGCAGTTACAGCGCAAGTGTGCGGGGCTACACCTTC.